This TCR beta chain was sequenced in a study of blood T cell repertoires in COVID-19. Seattle patients were enrolled while actively infected and followed longitudinally. The CDR3 runs to 14 residues. Germline assignment: CDR1 SEHNR and CDR2 FQNEAQ (reference sequence). Trimming pared 2 bases from V and 6 bases from J, leaving 13 bases between. In the authors' methods: Estimation of nucleated cell counts relied on the amplification of reference gene primers. Clones were read by immunoSEQ multiplex PCR, and TCRdb kept only the in-frame ones, dropping some. V and J calls plus clone size are reproduced from that table; the DNA served to infer D and trimming. The sample lists 150,000 or so clones, around 83% occurring once.

Sample: peripheral blood. The chain employs TRBV7-9 and TRBJ1-2; tentatively, D is TRBD1 (5 bases). This clonotype was obtained from a woman aged 45-59 years with COVID-19, enrolled during active disease. CDR3 residues: CASSLLDSRDGYTF. In DNA, the CDR3 is TGTGCCAGCAGCTTACTAGACAGTAGGGATGGCTACACCTTC.